A single sample is the source of the 12 T cell receptor beta chains below, sequenced in a study of T-cell memory formation after mild COVID-19. Each CDR3 protein gets one entry after TCRdb re-called the 5' RACE reads with MiXCR. The sample carries 150,000 to 200,000 distinct CDR3 sequences, roughly a fifth recorded once. Sequenced material: PBMCs or a T cell subset sorted from them (not recorded which). The source is an adult woman who had mild COVID-19 (a few samples of this study predate the infection). Cell type and time point are not known.

This clonotype was recorded a few times. DNA of the CDR3: TGTGCCAGCAGTGGTCTAGCGGGGGGTTTGGGAGAGACCCAGTACTTC. The encoded protein is CASSGLAGGLGETQYF. The chain recombines TRBV2 with TRBJ2-5; 11 bases are shared with TRBD2. The CDR3 has 16 amino acids. V lost 4 bases to trimming and J lost 4 bases; unmatched junction nucleotides: 8. CDR1 and CDR2 (germline): SNHLY, FYNNEI.

This clonotype was seen repeatedly, ten times or more. The chain recombines TRBV4-3 with TRBJ2-7, with TRBD1 as a possible D gene (6 bases). The CDR3 is 15 amino acids. Germline assignment: CDR1 LGHNA and CDR2 YSLEER. Trimming stripped 1 base from V and 2 bases from J, with 12 bases between. The CDR3 sequence: CASSQGDTSAYEQYF. The CDR3, as DNA: TGCGCCAGCAGCCAAGGGGACACCAGTGCCTACGAGCAGTACTTC.

The genes are TRBV5-1 and TRBJ1-6, with TRBD1 matching 7 bases. V shed 4 bases, J shed 11 bases, and the junction held 12 bases outside the gene matches. This CDR3 contains 15 residues. Germline V gene lookup returns CDR1 SGHRS and CDR2 YFSETQ. CDR3 nucleotide sequence: TGCGCCAGCAGCCTGCAGGGGGGGCCCAAAACACCCCTCCACTTT. Translated: CASSLQGGPKTPLHF.

This clonotype was recorded a few times. The chain uses TRBV18 and TRBJ2-5, with D perhaps given as TRBD1 or TRBD2 (5 bases each). V was trimmed by 10 bases and J by 5 bases, leaving 17 bases between them. Germline V gene sequence: CDR1 KGHSH, CDR2 LQKENI. This CDR3 region has 13 residues. The CDR3 region has the DNA TGTGCCACCGGGACCTCATTGTTTGAGACCCAGTACTTC. This encodes CATGTSLFETQYF.

This clonotype was seen a few times. The chain employs TRBV25-1 and TRBJ2-1, with 11 bases fitting TRBD2. Trimming cost V 2 bases and J 8 bases; bases outside gene matches: 5. This CDR3 region has 15 residues. Germline loops: CDR1 MGHDK, CDR2 SYGVNS. Here the CDR3 DNA reads TGTGCCAGCAGTGAAACCGGGACTAGCGGCTATGAGCAGTTCTTC. Amino acid sequence: CASSETGTSGYEQFF.

This chain connects TRBV7-9 to TRBJ1-2; no firm D call. CDR3 length: 13 amino acids. V lost 1 base and J 6 bases, leaving 9 bases between the germline ends. Germline lookup yields CDR1 SEHNR and CDR2 FQNEAQ (reference sequence). The CDR3 loop reads CASSLESRDGYTF. As DNA, the CDR3 is TGTGCCAGCAGCTTAGAGTCACGGGATGGCTACACCTTC.

The gene calls are TRBV7-8 and TRBJ1-5; TRBD1 aligns across 7 bases. This CDR3 is 14 amino acids long. CDR1 and CDR2 (germline): SGHVS, FQNEAQ. Losses at the gene ends were 5 bases for V and 4 bases for J; bases not matched to a gene: 5. CDR3 protein: CASSQTGENQPQHF. DNA for the CDR3: TGTGCCAGCAGCCAAACAGGGGAAAATCAGCCCCAGCATTTT.

The chain carries TRBV24-1 and TRBJ1-4; a weak D match, TRBD1 (6 bases). The germline V and J ends were trimmed by 4 bases and 3 bases, with 20 bases remaining between them. Germline V gene data show CDR1 as KGHDR and CDR2 as SFDVKD. This CDR3 has 18 amino acids. The CDR3 DNA is TGTGCCACCAGTGACCCAGGACAGAGCCACGGGGCTAATGAAAAACTGTTTTTT. It codes for CATSDPGQSHGANEKLFF.

The V and J genes are TRBV12-3 or TRBV12-4 and TRBJ1-5; D remains unclear. This CDR3 region has 15 residues. V was cut by 7 bases and J by 1 base, with 14 bases left in between. Here the CDR3 DNA reads TGTGCCAGCACCCTCTCGGGAAGGAGCAATCAGCCCCAGCATTTT. This sequence encodes CASTLSGRSNQPQHF.

The CDR3, as DNA: TGCGCCAGCAGCCAAGATTCCCCACCGAATCGACAGGGGGTATACGAGCAGTACTTC. This translates into CASSQDSPPNRQGVYEQYF. V usage is TRBV4-1 and J usage is TRBJ2-7; 9 bases align to TRBD1. Germline CDR1 reads MGHRA; CDR2 reads YSYEKL. V shed 0 bases, J shed 4 bases, and the junction held 16 bases outside the gene matches. The CDR3 extends over 19 amino acids.

The chain couples TRBV5-1 to TRBJ2-5; the D gene is possibly TRBD1 (5 bases). The CDR3 consists of 13 residues. Germline-derived CDR1 and CDR2 are SGHRS and YFSETQ. V was clipped by 2 bases and J by 9 bases, with 14 bases between them. For the CDR3, the DNA is TGCGCCAGCAGCTTCAATCAGGGTCTGGCCCAGTACTTC. Translating gives CASSFNQGLAQYF.

This clonotype was counted only a few times. The chain has TRBV27 and TRBJ2-3, with TRBD2 matching 7 bases. After removal of 4 bases from V and 4 bases from J, the junction contained 11 bases not matched to a gene. The CDR3 spans 16 residues. Germline V CDR1 and CDR2: MNHEY, SMNVEV (reference sequence). The CDR3 nucleotides are TGTGCCAGCAGTTCCTGGACTAGAGACCCTCCAGATACGCAGTATTTT. Protein: CASSSWTRDPPDTQYF.